This TCR beta chain was captured by sequencing in a study of OX40 agonist ivuxolimab in advanced cancers. Regarding the complete study: Ivuxolimab, which targeted the costimulatory receptor OX40 (CD134), was an agonistic, fully human IgG2 monoclonal antibody. Intravenous ivuxolimab was administered to patients every 2 weeks at six dose levels: 0.01, 0.1, 0.3, 1.5, 3 and 10 mg/kg. Of the approximately 50 dose-escalation patients, hepatocellular carcinoma was present in approximately 20, melanoma in around 15, renal cell carcinoma in 9 and head and neck cancer in 9. In the dose-escalation cohort, around 80% of patients were male, and the mean age was 60 years with a range of roughly 20 to 80. Patients were allowed to have had prior anti-PD-1, anti-PD-L1 or anti-CTLA-4 therapy, and around two fifths of the dose-escalation patients had been treated with checkpoint inhibitors. Partial responses were achieved by three dose-escalation patients, of whom one had hepatocellular carcinoma and two had cutaneous melanoma. The point of sequencing TCRbeta in the periphery was to test whether ivuxolimab changed TCR sequence diversity and drove clonal T-cell expansion. The monotherapy dose-escalation portion (N ≈ 57 patients) of the phase I ivuxolimab trial is reported in the paper. What the study reported, not specific to this receptor: On average, CD8+ T cells showed more expanded clones than CD4+ T cells after ivuxolimab. In partial responders in the 0.1-3.0 mg/kg groups, normalized peripheral clonal expansion was found to be among the lowest, especially among CD8+ T cells. Antigen specificity was not determined for the clonally expanded peripheral T cells. At doses from 0.1 to 3.0 mg/kg, clonal expansion was seen in both CD4+ and CD8+ blood T cells between baseline and week 6. Low levels of normalized T-cell clonal expansion were also seen in some patients who did not respond.

The trial excluded patients who had a history of autoimmune disease or were on systemic immunosuppression. In every dose cohort, peripheral blood was drawn for TCR sequencing at baseline, cycle 4 day 1, and cycle 7 day 1. The samples were drawn from a first-in-human, open-label, multicenter phase I dose-escalation trial of ivuxolimab. Adults with locally advanced or metastatic melanoma, renal cell, hepatocellular, or head and neck squamous cell carcinoma were enrolled in the trial. Before TCR sequencing, CD4+ and CD8+ T cells were separately sorted from peripheral blood. For sequencing of the TCRbeta CDR3 region, genomic DNA was extracted from the sorted cells. The immunoSEQ Assay was used for sequencing of TCRbeta CDR3 regions. The immuneACCESS repertoire file appears here via TCRdb, limited to in-frame rearrangements. These files lack a portion of the clones; in checked studies, under half of the deficit traces to unresolved V genes, and the cause of the others is not known. A total of tens of thousands of clones appear in this sample, more than 85% of them only once. Of the sample, roughly 6.9% is held by the ten largest clones.

For this clone: Its antigen is unknown. Base qualities are not provided; no much larger clone lies one nucleotide away.

Counted from cysteine to phenylalanine, this CDR3 has 17 amino acids. The CDR3 DNA has 51 bases and is translated from base 1. For CDR1 and CDR2, the germline V gene lists MNHNS and SASEGT. Clipping removes 0 bases from V and 9 bases from J, with 11 as the unmatched junction base count. The chain couples TRBV6-1 to TRBJ2-1, with 10 central nucleotides matching TRBD2. The input for sequencing was CD4+ or CD8+ T cells sorted from blood, taken in a trial of the OX40 agonist ivuxolimab. The receptor's source is an adult with an advanced solid tumor such as melanoma, head and neck, liver or kidney cancer. The DNA sequence follows: TGTGCCAGCAGTGAAGCGGGACTAGCGCGACGTATGGCTGAGCAGTTCTTC. Translated, this gives CASSEAGLARRMAEQFF.